Listed below are T cell receptor beta chains from one sample, sequenced in a study of radiation and T cells in renal cell carcinoma. Sequencing used immunoSEQ multiplex PCR; TCRdb keeps in-frame clones, though not all of them. The profile covers 15,000 or so clones, with 55% to 75% appearing a single time and 9.7% taken by the ten largest. This specimen consisted of tumor tissue, obtained from a patient whose treatment was nephrectomy without radiotherapy. Source of these receptors: a man aged 35 to 55 with renal cell carcinoma. CDR3s include the opening cysteine and the closing phenylalanine or tryptophan. The order of the fields is V gene, clone size, CDR3 length, D gene, J gene, CDR3 protein, CDR3 DNA. D genes are given only for firm matches. Rows may omit the clone size; those that give it use once, few, many or a size class.

v_call: TRBV10-3; clone_size: few; cdr3_length: 12; d_call: .; j_call: TRBJ1-5; cdr3_aa: CAISGEDQPQHF; cdr3_nt: TGTGCCATCAGTGGGGAGGATCAGCCCCAGCATTTT
v_call: TRBV4-1; clone_size: .; cdr3_length: 15; d_call: .; j_call: TRBJ2-7; cdr3_aa: CASSQSGTGAYEQYF; cdr3_nt: TGCGCCAGCAGCCAAAGCGGGACAGGCGCCTACGAGCAGTACTTC
v_call: TRBV29-1; clone_size: once; cdr3_length: 12; d_call: .; j_call: TRBJ1-5; cdr3_aa: CSVESSNQPQHF; cdr3_nt: TGCAGCGTTGAGAGTAGCAATCAGCCCCAGCATTTT
v_call: TRBV6-1; clone_size: .; cdr3_length: 16; d_call: .; j_call: TRBJ1-1; cdr3_aa: CASSEAEWQARNEAFF; cdr3_nt: TGTGCCAGCAGTGAAGCGGAGTGGCAGGCTCGCAATGAAGCTTTCTTT
v_call: TRBV7-2; clone_size: few; cdr3_length: 15; d_call: .; j_call: TRBJ2-7; cdr3_aa: CASSLTSGPFSEQYF; cdr3_nt: TGTGCCAGCAGCTTAACGTCGGGGCCATTCTCCGAGCAGTACTTC
v_call: TRBV6-6; clone_size: .; cdr3_length: 14; d_call: TRBD1; j_call: TRBJ2-7; cdr3_aa: CASSSTGGPYGQYF; cdr3_nt: TGTGCCAGCAGTTCAACAGGGGGCCCCTACGGGCAGTACTTC
v_call: TRBV5-6; clone_size: .; cdr3_length: 18; d_call: .; j_call: TRBJ2-2; cdr3_aa: CASSTRFKGESNTGELFF; cdr3_nt: TGTGCCAGCAGCACCCGTTTTAAGGGGGAGTCGAACACCGGGGAGCTGTTTTTT
v_call: TRBV2; clone_size: .; cdr3_length: 14; d_call: TRBD1; j_call: TRBJ1-6; cdr3_aa: CASSRDSQGSPLHF; cdr3_nt: TGTGCCAGCAGTCGGGACAGCCAAGGATCACCCCTCCACTTT
v_call: TRBV7-9; clone_size: .; cdr3_length: 12; d_call: .; j_call: TRBJ1-2; cdr3_aa: CASSFPGVGYTF; cdr3_nt: TGTGCCAGCAGCTTTCCAGGGGTAGGCTACACCTTC
v_call: TRBV9; clone_size: .; cdr3_length: 16; d_call: .; j_call: TRBJ2-3; cdr3_aa: CASSATLGGAADTQYF; cdr3_nt: TGTGCCAGCAGCGCCACGTTGGGGGGGGCCGCAGATACGCAGTATTTT
v_call: TRBV4-3; clone_size: .; cdr3_length: 16; d_call: TRBD2; j_call: TRBJ2-3; cdr3_aa: CASSQGLAGGENTQYF; cdr3_nt: TGCGCCAGCAGCCAAGGGCTAGCGGGGGGTGAAAATACGCAGTATTTT
v_call: TRBV6-5; clone_size: .; cdr3_length: 15; d_call: TRBD1; j_call: TRBJ2-3; cdr3_aa: CASSYSTGGADTQYF; cdr3_nt: TGTGCCAGCAGTTACTCGACAGGGGGCGCAGATACGCAGTATTTT
v_call: TRBV9; clone_size: .; cdr3_length: 13; d_call: TRBD1; j_call: TRBJ1-1; cdr3_aa: CASSKGDSTEAFF; cdr3_nt: TGTGCCAGCAGCAAAGGGGACAGCACTGAAGCTTTCTTT
v_call: TRBV6-5; clone_size: .; cdr3_length: 16; d_call: .; j_call: TRBJ2-3; cdr3_aa: CASSYIATTSTDTQYF; cdr3_nt: TGTGCCAGCAGTTACATCGCAACGACTAGCACAGATACGCAGTATTTT
v_call: TRBV4-2; clone_size: .; cdr3_length: 15; d_call: TRBD1; j_call: TRBJ2-7; cdr3_aa: CASSQGGTGSYEQYF; cdr3_nt: TGTGCCAGCAGCCAAGGGGGGACAGGGAGCTACGAGCAGTACTTC
v_call: TRBV6-5; clone_size: .; cdr3_length: 13; d_call: .; j_call: TRBJ1-1; cdr3_aa: CASSYFGDTEAFF; cdr3_nt: TGTGCCAGCAGTTACTTCGGGGACACTGAAGCTTTCTTT
v_call: TRBV6-4; clone_size: .; cdr3_length: 14; d_call: .; j_call: TRBJ2-2; cdr3_aa: CASSVSTNTGELFF; cdr3_nt: TGTGCCAGCAGTGTTTCTACGAACACCGGGGAGCTGTTTTTT
v_call: TRBV4-1; clone_size: .; cdr3_length: 14; d_call: .; j_call: TRBJ1-5; cdr3_aa: CASSQGSGDQPQHF; cdr3_nt: TGCGCCAGCAGCCAAGGATCGGGTGATCAGCCCCAGCATTTT
v_call: TRBV5-1; clone_size: once; cdr3_length: 16; d_call: .; j_call: TRBJ2-7; cdr3_aa: CASSFYLSGGAYEQYF; cdr3_nt: TGCGCCAGCAGCTTCTATCTGTCTGGAGGGGCCTACGAGCAGTACTTC
v_call: TRBV9; clone_size: once; cdr3_length: 15; d_call: TRBD1; j_call: TRBJ1-1; cdr3_aa: CASSTDRGGSAEAFF; cdr3_nt: TGTGCCAGCAGCACGGACAGGGGAGGCAGCGCTGAAGCTTTCTTT
v_call: TRBV30; clone_size: few; cdr3_length: 14; d_call: .; j_call: TRBJ1-4; cdr3_aa: CAWSIGGWGEKLFF; cdr3_nt: TGTGCCTGGAGTATCGGGGGGTGGGGTGAAAAACTGTTTTTT
v_call: TRBV7-9; clone_size: once; cdr3_length: 13; d_call: .; j_call: TRBJ2-1; cdr3_aa: CASSLTAGSEQFF; cdr3_nt: TGTGCCAGCAGCTTAACGGCAGGGAGTGAGCAGTTCTTC
v_call: TRBV11-3; clone_size: medium-sized; cdr3_length: 11; d_call: .; j_call: TRBJ2-1; cdr3_aa: CASSFGHEQFF; cdr3_nt: TGTGCCAGCAGCTTTGGACATGAGCAGTTCTTC
v_call: TRBV6-5; clone_size: .; cdr3_length: 13; d_call: .; j_call: TRBJ1-2; cdr3_aa: CASSYTASYGYTF; cdr3_nt: TGTGCCAGCAGTTATACTGCTAGCTATGGCTACACCTTC
v_call: TRBV5-1; clone_size: few; cdr3_length: 14; d_call: .; j_call: TRBJ2-7; cdr3_aa: CASTEQGPGYEQYF; cdr3_nt: TGCGCCAGCACCGAACAGGGACCGGGCTACGAGCAGTACTTC
v_call: TRBV7-2; clone_size: .; cdr3_length: 13; d_call: .; j_call: TRBJ2-7; cdr3_aa: CASSLGTDRREYF; cdr3_nt: TGTGCCAGCAGCTTAGGGACAGACCGGCGGGAGTACTTC
v_call: TRBV7-3; clone_size: .; cdr3_length: 14; d_call: .; j_call: TRBJ2-2; cdr3_aa: CASSQNVGDGELFF; cdr3_nt: TGTGCCAGCAGCCAAAATGTGGGGGACGGGGAGCTGTTTTTT
v_call: TRBV9; clone_size: .; cdr3_length: 15; d_call: .; j_call: TRBJ1-2; cdr3_aa: CASSPGMANNYGYTF; cdr3_nt: TGTGCCAGCAGCCCAGGGATGGCCAATAACTATGGCTACACCTTC
v_call: TRBV4-1; clone_size: few; cdr3_length: 15; d_call: .; j_call: TRBJ2-1; cdr3_aa: CASSQWDIPYNEQFF; cdr3_nt: TGCGCCAGCAGCCAATGGGACATTCCCTACAATGAGCAGTTCTTC
v_call: TRBV14; clone_size: .; cdr3_length: 14; d_call: .; j_call: TRBJ2-1; cdr3_aa: CASSQERVLDEQFF; cdr3_nt: TGTGCCAGCAGCCAAGAAAGGGTTTTGGATGAGCAGTTCTTC
v_call: TRBV30; clone_size: .; cdr3_length: 13; d_call: .; j_call: TRBJ1-2; cdr3_aa: CAWSQEAGYGYTF; cdr3_nt: TGTGCCTGGAGCCAGGAGGCGGGCTATGGCTACACCTTC